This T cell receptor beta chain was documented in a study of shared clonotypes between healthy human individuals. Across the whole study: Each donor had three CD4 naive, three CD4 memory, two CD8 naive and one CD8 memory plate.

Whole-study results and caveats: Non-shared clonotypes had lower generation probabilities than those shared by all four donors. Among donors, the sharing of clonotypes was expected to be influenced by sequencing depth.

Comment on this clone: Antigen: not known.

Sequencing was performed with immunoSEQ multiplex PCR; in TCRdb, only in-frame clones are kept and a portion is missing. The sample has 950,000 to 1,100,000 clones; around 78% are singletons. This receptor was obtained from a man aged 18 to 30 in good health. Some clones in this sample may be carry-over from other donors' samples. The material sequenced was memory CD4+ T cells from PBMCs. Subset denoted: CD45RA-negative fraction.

This CDR3 reads CASSIGVSSNTGELFF. CDR3 in DNA: TGTGCCAGTAGTATTGGGGTCAGTTCGAACACCGGGGAGCTGTTTTTT. The V call is TRBV19, the J call TRBJ2-2; D is ambiguous. The CDR3 sequence is 16 residues long. Per the germline V gene, CDR1 is LNHDA and CDR2 is SQIVND (reference sequence). The V end lost 3 bases, the J end lost 0 bases, and 11 bases lay between the germline ends.